This TCR beta chain was identified during a study of cytomegalovirus exposure and HLA in healthy donors. Trimming took 6 bases from V and 7 from J, leaving 21 bases between them. The germline V gene encodes CDR1 MNHNS and CDR2 SASEGT. CDR3 length: 15 residues. This PCR relied on a set of 60 Vbeta primers and 13 Jbeta primers. Assay: immunoSEQ multiplex PCR; the TCRdb copy retains only in-frame clones and omits some. The table records under 200,000 clones, approximately 80% of them present only once. V is TRBV6-1 and J is TRBJ1-1; possibly TRBD1 for D (5 bases). Sample: PBMCs. This sequence originates from a woman aged 25 to 39 in good health and CMV-seronegative. The CDR3 protein is CASSTLGGGALEAFF. The CDR3 nucleotides are TGTGCCAGCAGCACCCTCGGGGGAGGAGCGCTTGAAGCTTTCTTT.